A selection of T cell receptor beta chains follows, all from one sample in a study of blood T cell repertoires in COVID-19. Some clones are missing from TCRdb's copy, which holds only in-frame ones; the method was immunoSEQ multiplex PCR. The sample gives roughly 500,000 clones, roughly 87% of which show up once; approximately 0.9% is in the top ten. Specimen: peripheral blood. The source of these receptors is a man aged 18-30 years with COVID-19, enrolled during active disease. Both conserved end residues are part of each CDR3. A D gene is named only where the DNA matches it firmly. Only part of the rows carry a size: once, few, many, or a class if the clone is expanded.

clone_size j_call d_call v_call cdr3_aa cdr3_nt
few TRBJ1-1 NA TRBV3-1/TRBV3-2 CASSQVGGKEAFF TGTGCCAGCAGCCAAGTGGGAGGAAAAGAAGCTTTCTTT
NA TRBJ1-2 TRBD1 TRBV28 CASSNHGTGGAYGYTF TGTGCCAGCAGCAACCACGGGACAGGGGGCGCATATGGCTACACCTTC
NA TRBJ2-1 TRBD1 TRBV27 CASSLLGQGYNEQFF TGTGCCAGCAGTTTGCTCGGACAGGGATACAATGAGCAGTTCTTC
NA TRBJ1-2 NA TRBV6-1 CASSEQTNYGYTF TGTGCCAGCAGTGAACAGACTAACTATGGCTACACCTTC
once TRBJ1-2 NA TRBV12-3/TRBV12-4 CASSLGTGGYTF TGTGCCAGCAGTTTAGGCACCGGTGGCTACACCTTC
NA TRBJ2-1 NA TRBV11-3 CASSRDAGNNEQFF TGTGCCAGCAGCCGGGACGCGGGGAACAATGAGCAGTTCTTC
NA TRBJ1-1 NA TRBV6-2/TRBV6-3 CASSRQGPASLNTEAFF TGTGCCAGCAGTCGCCAGGGGCCTGCCTCGTTGAACACTGAAGCTTTCTTT
NA TRBJ1-5 NA TRBV19 CASSTTAYSNQPQHF TGTGCCAGTAGTACGACAGCCTATAGCAATCAGCCCCAGCATTTT
NA TRBJ2-7 NA TRBV7-9 CASSIRDYEQYF TGTGCCAGCAGCATTCGAGACTACGAGCAGTACTTC
NA TRBJ1-4 NA TRBV7-9 CASSLAAAVGEKLFF TGTGCCAGCAGCTTAGCGGCGGCCGTGGGTGAAAAACTGTTTTTT
NA TRBJ2-7 NA TRBV7-8 CASSYQDTAYEQYF TGTGCCAGCAGCTACCAAGACACAGCCTACGAGCAGTACTTC
NA TRBJ2-1 TRBD1 TRBV6-4 CASSENRGLSYNEQFF TGTGCCAGCAGTGAAAACAGGGGGTTATCCTACAATGAGCAGTTCTTC
NA TRBJ1-3 NA TRBV6-5 CASSYSGRPGNTIYF TGTGCCAGCAGTTACTCGGGCAGGCCCGGAAACACCATATATTTT
NA TRBJ2-5 NA TRBV3-1/TRBV3-2 CASSQGVGRGETQYF TGTGCCAGCAGCCAAGGGGTAGGAAGAGGAGAGACCCAGTACTTC
once TRBJ2-1 NA TRBV21-1 CASSKARGPRSSSYNEQFF TGTGCCAGCAGCAAAGCTAGGGGGCCCCGGAGCTCCTCCTACAATGAGCAGTTCTTC
NA TRBJ2-3 NA TRBV7-9 CASIGVRSTDTQYF TGTGCCAGCATCGGGGTTCGTAGCACAGATACGCAGTATTTT
few TRBJ2-7 NA TRBV2 CASSVTGVPPSEQYF TGTGCCAGCAGTGTTACGGGGGTCCCACCGAGCGAGCAGTACTTC
NA TRBJ1-2 NA TRBV27 CASSPGTRGYGYTF TGTGCCAGCAGTCCCGGGACTAGGGGCTATGGCTACACCTTC
NA TRBJ2-1 TRBD1 TRBV2 CASSVGQGGEQFF TGTGCCAGCAGTGTGGGACAGGGCGGTGAGCAGTTCTTC
NA TRBJ2-3 TRBD2 TRBV3-1/TRBV3-2 CASSLAGTSGGPATDTQYF TGTGCCAGCAGCCTGGCCGGGACTAGCGGGGGGCCGGCCACAGATACGCAGTATTTT
NA TRBJ2-1 TRBD2 TRBV29-1 CSVPSGPVGNEQFF TGCAGCGTTCCTAGCGGCCCAGTCGGAAATGAGCAGTTCTTC
NA TRBJ1-5 NA TRBV10-2 CASSEGRVQHF TGCGCCAGCAGTGAGGGTAGAGTCCAGCATTTT
NA TRBJ2-7 TRBD1 TRBV6-5 CASSYTGGRMGEQYF TGTGCCAGCAGTTACACAGGGGGCCGGATGGGGGAGCAGTACTTC
NA TRBJ2-1 TRBD2 TRBV7-9 CASSSTSGATYNEQFF TGTGCCAGCAGCTCGACTAGCGGGGCAACTTACAATGAGCAGTTCTTC
NA TRBJ2-1 TRBD1 TRBV10-2 CASSGQGAYNEQFF TGCGCCAGCAGTGGGCAGGGGGCCTACAATGAGCAGTTCTTC
few TRBJ1-6 NA TRBV4-1 CASSQGASSYNSPLHF TGCGCCAGCAGCCAAGGGGCCTCCTCCTATAATTCACCCCTCCACTTT
few TRBJ2-7 TRBD2 TRBV25-1 CATAREEAYEQYF TGTGCCACCGCACGGGAGGAGGCCTACGAGCAGTACTTC
NA TRBJ2-3 NA TRBV10-3 CAIRGGQDTQYF TGTGCCATCAGGGGGGGGCAGGATACGCAGTATTTT
NA TRBJ1-3 NA TRBV5-5 CASSLRRDSGNTIYF TGTGCCAGCAGCTTGCGCAGGGACTCTGGAAACACCATATATTTT
NA TRBJ2-2 NA TRBV7-8 CASSLDFLAYTGELFF TGTGCCAGCAGCTTAGATTTTCTAGCGTACACCGGGGAGCTGTTTTTT
NA TRBJ1-1 NA TRBV5-1 CASSSTGNPEAFF TGCGCCAGCAGCTCCACAGGGAATCCTGAAGCTTTCTTT
NA TRBJ2-3 TRBD2 TRBV4-1 CASSPLAGGQLNTDTQYF TGCGCCAGCAGCCCCCTAGCGGGAGGGCAGCTCAACACAGATACGCAGTATTTT